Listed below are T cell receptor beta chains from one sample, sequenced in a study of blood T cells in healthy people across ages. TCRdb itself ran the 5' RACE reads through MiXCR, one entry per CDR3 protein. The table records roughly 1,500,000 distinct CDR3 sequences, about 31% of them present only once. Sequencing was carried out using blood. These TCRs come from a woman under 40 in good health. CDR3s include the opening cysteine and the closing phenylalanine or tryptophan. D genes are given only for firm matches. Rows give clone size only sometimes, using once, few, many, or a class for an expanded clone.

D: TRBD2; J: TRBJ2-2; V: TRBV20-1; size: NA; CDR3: CSARSGLAGSRGTGELFF; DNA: TGCAGTGCTAGGTCCGGACTAGCGGGATCCCGGGGCACCGGGGAGCTGTTTTTT
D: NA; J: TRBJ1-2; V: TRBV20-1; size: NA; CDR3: CSAKTGSSRGYTF; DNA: TGCAGTGCTAAAACCGGGTCCTCGCGGGGCTACACCTTC
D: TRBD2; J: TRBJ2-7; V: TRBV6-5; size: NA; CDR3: CASRISGSSYYEQYF; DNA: TGTGCCAGCAGAATTAGCGGGAGTAGCTACTACGAGCAGTACTTC
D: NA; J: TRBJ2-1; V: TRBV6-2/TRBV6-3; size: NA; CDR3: CASSPAVGQFF; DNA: TGTGCCAGCAGCCCCGCCGTCGGGCAGTTCTTC
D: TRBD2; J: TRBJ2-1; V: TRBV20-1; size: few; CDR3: CSVLSSGSTEQFF; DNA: TGCAGTGTTTTGTCTAGCGGGAGTACTGAGCAGTTCTTC
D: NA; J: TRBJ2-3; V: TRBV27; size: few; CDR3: CASISTDTQYF; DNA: TGTGCCAGCATTAGCACAGATACGCAGTATTTT
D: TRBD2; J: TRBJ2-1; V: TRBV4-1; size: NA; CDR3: CASSQEGSSGVDEQFF; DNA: TGCGCCAGCAGCCAAGAAGGGTCTAGCGGGGTAGATGAGCAGTTCTTC
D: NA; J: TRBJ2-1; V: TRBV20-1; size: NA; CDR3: CSARDARRETQFF; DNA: TGCAGTGCAAGGGACGCTCGGCGAGAGACCCAGTTCTTC
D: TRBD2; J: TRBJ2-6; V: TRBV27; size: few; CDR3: CASSYLGLAGSSGANVLTF; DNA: TGTGCCAGCAGTTACTTGGGACTAGCTGGAAGCTCTGGGGCCAACGTCCTGACTTTC
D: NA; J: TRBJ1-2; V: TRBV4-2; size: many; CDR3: CASSPSGDYGYTF; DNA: TGTGCCAGCAGTCCCAGCGGGGACTATGGCTACACCTTC
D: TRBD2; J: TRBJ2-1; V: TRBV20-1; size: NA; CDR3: CSARVGTSNEQFF; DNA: TGCAGTGCTAGAGTCGGGACTAGCAATGAGCAGTTCTTC
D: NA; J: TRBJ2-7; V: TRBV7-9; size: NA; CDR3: CASSPSVVEQYF; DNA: TGTGCCAGCAGCCCATCTGTAGTCGAGCAGTACTTC
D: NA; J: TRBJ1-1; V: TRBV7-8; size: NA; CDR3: CASSLVRTGTLNTEAFF; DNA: TGTGCCAGCAGCTTAGTACGCACCGGGACCTTGAACACTGAAGCTTTCTTT